The 4 T cell receptor beta chains presented below share a single source sample, sequenced in a study of cytomegalovirus exposure and HLA in healthy donors. The PCR contained 60 Vbeta and 13 Jbeta primers. Profiling relied on immunoSEQ multiplex PCR, and the TCRdb table lists in-frame clones only, not all of them. The profile shows 150,000 or so clones, around 84% of them singletons. What was sequenced was PBMCs. The receptor set was obtained from a woman in her 40s in good health and CMV-seropositive.

Only a few counts were recorded for this clone. The rearrangement uses TRBV11-2 and TRBJ2-1; 7 bases agree with TRBD1. The length of the CDR3 is 19 residues. The V and J ends lost 3 bases and 4 bases, in that order; junction bases with no gene match: 18. Germline V gene lookup returns CDR1 SGHAT and CDR2 FQNNGV. CDR3 sequence (DNA): TGTGCCAGCAGCTTTAGACAGGGTTGGAATCGGGGACCGTACAATGAGCAGTTCTTC. Residues: CASSFRQGWNRGPYNEQFF.

The V call is TRBV4-1, the J call TRBJ2-1, with D tentatively TRBD2 (6 bases). The CDR3 contains 16 residues. Trimming stripped 4 bases from V and 2 bases from J, with 15 bases between. CDR1 and CDR2 from the germline V gene are MGHRA and YSYEKL. DNA of the CDR3: TGCGCCAGCAGCCCTAAAGGCGGGGCCACCTACAATGAGCAGTTCTTC. Its protein is CASSPKGGATYNEQFF.

V usage is TRBV29-1 and J usage is TRBJ2-5, with 10 bases aligning to TRBD2. The J call may not be correct, given that the DNA end is closer to TRBJ2-7. The CDR3 covers 15 residues. Germline CDR1 SQVTM, CDR2 ANQGSEA. The CDR3 nucleotides read TGCAGCGTTCAAATCGGACTAGCGGCATCCTACGAGCAGTACTTC. Translation gives CSVQIGLAASYEQYF.

This clone has a handful of counts. CDR3 sequence (DNA): TGTGCCAGCAGCTTGGTAAGCGGGACCCACTCCTACGAGCAGTACTTC. The encoded protein is CASSLVSGTHSYEQYF. The chain combines TRBV7-3 with TRBJ2-7; TRBD2 agrees at 7 bases. Losses at the gene ends were 3 bases for V and 0 bases for J; bases not matched to a gene: 8. Germline loops: CDR1 SGHTA, CDR2 FQGTGA. The CDR3 has 16 amino acids.